Below are 30 T cell receptor beta chains sequenced from a single sample in a study of blood T cell repertoires in COVID-19. Method: immunoSEQ multiplex PCR; TCRdb's copy keeps in-frame clones and lacks some. In the table there are 250,000 to 350,000 clones, over 75% of which are singletons. Sequencing was carried out using peripheral blood. The receptor set was obtained from a human donor with COVID-19, enrolled during active disease. The donor label of this sample is uncertain.

V usage is TRBV5-5 and J usage is TRBJ1-4; 8 positions match TRBD1. This CDR3 is 14 amino acids long. Germline V gives CDR1 SGHKS, CDR2 YYEKEE (reference sequence). The junction had 4 bases not matched to a gene; V was cut back by 7 bases and J by 2 bases. The CDR3 here is CASQGQVTNEKLFF. For the CDR3, the DNA is TGTGCCAGCCAGGGACAGGTCACTAATGAAAAACTGTTTTTT. Using reference TRBV5-5 and TRBJ1-4 for the parts outside the CDR3, the full variable domain is DAGVTQSPTHLIKTRGQQVTLRCSPISGHKSVSWYQQVLGQGPQFIFQYYEKEERGRGNFPDRFSARQFPNYSSELNVNALLLGDSALYLCASQGQVTNEKLFFGSGTQLSVL.

This clone was found a few times. The genes are TRBV9 and TRBJ1-6, with D hard to call. The V end was cut by 3 bases, the J end by 7 bases, with 14 bases between. Per germline, CDR1 SGDLS and CDR2 YYNGEE. CDR3 length equals 15 residues. CDR3 bases: TGTGCCAGCAGCGAGGAGAGGGCGTTAAATTCACCCCTCCACTTT. It translates to CASSEERALNSPLHF.

This clone has a handful of counts. The chain links TRBV19 to TRBJ1-1; TRBD1 agrees at 8 bases. The CDR3 totals 14 residues. Unmatched junction bases numbered 7, after V lost 6 bases and J lost 4 bases. The V gene's germline CDR1 is LNHDA and CDR2 SQIVND (reference sequence). The CDR3 here is CASRSDRGGTEAFF. The CDR3 DNA reads as TGTGCCAGTAGATCCGACAGGGGTGGCACTGAAGCTTTCTTT.

This clone was detected once. The chain uses TRBV12-5 and TRBJ2-7; D call uncertain. The V gene lost 0 bases and the J gene lost 1 base, with 13 bases spanning the gap. Germline V gene lookup returns CDR1 LGHNT and CDR2 FRNRAP. The CDR3 is 16 amino acids. The DNA for the CDR3 is TGTGCTAGTGGTTTGGTAATCCCCGGCAGGTCCTACGAGCAGTACTTC. It encodes CASGLVIPGRSYEQYF.

The V call is TRBV11-2, the J call TRBJ2-5; weak D call: TRBD2 (7 bases). Looked up from germline, CDR1 is SGHAT and CDR2 is FQNNGV. V was clipped by 5 bases and J by 3 bases, with 19 bases between them. The CDR3 covers 16 residues. The CDR3 loop reads CASSRGAGTRKETQYF. The DNA of the CDR3 is TGTGCCAGCAGCCGGGGGGCCGGGACACGGAAAGAGACCCAGTACTTC.

The rearrangement joins TRBV7-9 to TRBJ1-6, with 9 bases fitting TRBD1. The CDR3 runs 16 residues. Germline CDR1 reads SEHNR; CDR2 reads FQNEAQ (reference sequence). V lost 5 bases to trimming and J lost 6 bases; unmatched junction nucleotides: 8. CDR3 loop: CASSPPTGGRNSPLHF. Here the CDR3 DNA reads TGTGCCAGCAGCCCACCGACAGGGGGTCGTAATTCACCCCTCCACTTT.

The genes are TRBV5-1 and TRBJ2-3; a possible D gene is TRBD2 (6 bases). Per germline, CDR1 SGHRS and CDR2 YFSETQ. Trimming took 4 bases from V and 5 from J, leaving 14 bases between them. CDR3 size: 14 residues. CDR3 sequence reads: CASSLQGLGDTQYF. CDR3 coding DNA: TGCGCCAGCAGCCTGCAGGGACTGGGAGATACGCAGTATTTT.

This clone was seen a handful of times. The genes are TRBV11-2 and TRBJ1-2; D is unclear. Germline V gene lookup returns CDR1 SGHAT and CDR2 FQNNGV. Trimming removed 7 bases at V and 5 bases at J, with 17 bases between. The CDR3 contains 14 residues. CDR3 region: CASTYPRETYGYTF. CDR3 DNA sequence: TGTGCCAGCACTTACCCCCGGGAGACATATGGCTACACCTTC.

V and J are TRBV29-1 and TRBJ1-1; the D gene is possibly TRBD1 (5 bases). CDR1 is SQVTM and CDR2 is ANQGSEA in the germline V gene. CDR3 size: 13 residues. The V and J ends lost 6 bases and 1 base respectively, with 12 bases between them. The CDR3 DNA reads as TGCAGCGTCAGGTGGGGGGGGAACACTGAAGCTTTCTTT. Its protein product is CSVRWGGNTEAFF. Filled out from reference TRBV29-1 and TRBJ1-1, the complete variable domain reads SAVISQKPSRDICQRGTSLTIQCQVDSQVTMMFWYRQQPGQSLTLIATANQGSEATYESGFVIDKFPISRPNLTFSTLTVSNMSPEDSSIYLCSVRWGGNTEAFFGQGTRLTVV.

The chain recombines TRBV24-1 with TRBJ2-1; 8 positions match TRBD2. Germline V gene lookup returns CDR1 KGHDR and CDR2 SFDVKD. This CDR3 has 14 residues. V shed 9 bases and J 9 bases; nucleotides not matched to a gene: 12. The CDR3 bases are TGTGCCACCGCGCTAGCGGGCACGGCAGGTGAGCAGTTCTTC. Its translation: CATALAGTAGEQFF.

The J gene is TRBJ1-2, the V gene TRBV9; 9 bases line up with TRBD1. Germline CDR1 is SGDLS and CDR2 is YYNGEE. This CDR3 is built from 17 residues. With 4 bases clipped from V and 7 bases from J, the junction kept 17 bases outside the gene matches. The CDR3 spells CASSSRTDRGYVAGYTF. DNA for the CDR3: TGTGCCAGCAGCTCCCGTACGGACAGGGGCTATGTTGCTGGCTACACCTTC.

This rearrangement joins TRBV3-1 (or the pseudogene TRBV3-2) to TRBJ1-1; TRBD1 matches 10 bases. With V trimmed by 8 bases and J by 7 bases, 10 bases remained unmatched. The CDR3 is 14 amino acids. CDR1 is LGHDT, CDR2 YNNKEL, per germline (reference sequence). CDR3 sequence reads: CASLPRTGGVEAFF. Written as DNA, the CDR3 is TGTGCCAGCCTACCCAGGACAGGGGGGGTTGAAGCTTTCTTT.

This clone was seen a handful of times. The V gene is TRBV4-2, the J gene TRBJ2-1, with D maybe TRBD2 (6 bases). The CDR3 is 15 amino acids. V was trimmed by 5 bases and J by 4 bases, leaving 15 bases between them. CDR1 and CDR2 from the germline V gene are LGHNA and YNFKEQ. CDR3: CASSLRDQGYNEQFF. In DNA, the CDR3 is TGTGCCAGCAGCTTGCGGGACCAAGGATACAATGAGCAGTTCTTC.

This rearrangement joins TRBV28 to TRBJ2-1; D unresolved. With 10 bases removed from V and 0 bases from J, the gap between germline ends came to 16 bases. The CDR3 contains 15 residues. From germline, CDR1 is MDHEN and CDR2 SYDVKM. CDR3 sequence (DNA): TGTGCCACCTCCCCCCTCCGGAGCTCCTACAATGAGCAGTTCTTC. Protein: CATSPLRSSYNEQFF.

The chain couples TRBV28 to TRBJ1-4; 9 nucleotides match TRBD1. This CDR3 has 15 residues. After removal of 5 bases from V and 3 bases from J, the junction contained 4 bases not matched to a gene. Germline V gene sequence: CDR1 MDHEN, CDR2 SYDVKM. CDR3 sequence reads: CASSLQGAPNEKLFF. The CDR3 DNA sequence: TGTGCCAGCAGTCTACAGGGGGCCCCTAATGAAAAACTGTTTTTT.

This sequence joins TRBV28 and TRBJ2-7; 10 bases agree with TRBD2. Per the germline V gene, CDR1 is MDHEN and CDR2 is SYDVKM. V was clipped by 5 bases and J by 3 bases; unmatched bases: 10. This CDR3 has 16 amino acids. The CDR3 here is CASSPHSSGRGYEQYF. The DNA of the CDR3 is TGTGCCAGCAGTCCCCACTCTAGCGGGAGAGGCTACGAGCAGTACTTC.

The gene calls are TRBV4-1 and TRBJ2-7; tentatively, D is TRBD2 (6 bases). The CDR3 contains 14 residues. V lost 1 base to trimming and J lost 1 base, with 8 bases between them. Germline V gives CDR1 MGHRA, CDR2 YSYEKL. CDR3 DNA: TGCGCCAGCAGCCAAGGCGGGACTTCCTACGAGCAGTACTTC. This codes for CASSQGGTSYEQYF.

This clone was observed a handful of times. The V call is TRBV28, the J call TRBJ1-5; 12 nucleotides match TRBD1. The ends lost 5 bases at V and 6 bases at J; junction bases unmatched: 17. Germline V gene lookup returns CDR1 MDHEN and CDR2 SYDVKM. The CDR3 is 19 amino acids. The CDR3 sequence: CASSPLGTGGGWASQPQHF. CDR3 bases: TGTGCCAGCAGTCCGCTTGGGACAGGGGGCGGGTGGGCCAGTCAGCCCCAGCATTTT.

The genes are TRBV2 and TRBJ2-7, with D perhaps TRBD2 (6 bases). Trimming removed 6 bases at V and 4 bases at J, with 16 bases between. The V gene's germline CDR1 is SNHLY and CDR2 FYNNEI. The CDR3 extends over 14 amino acids. The CDR3 loop is CASSLRAGDYEQYF. For the CDR3, the DNA is TGTGCCAGCAGCCTGCGAGCGGGCGATTACGAGCAGTACTTC.

The chain recombines TRBV3-1 (or the pseudogene TRBV3-2) with TRBJ2-1; 9 positions agree with TRBD1. Germline V lookup: CDR1 LGHDT, CDR2 YNNKEL (reference sequence). This CDR3 is 14 amino acids long. V lost 1 base, J lost 6 bases, and 1 base stayed unmatched. CDR3 region: CASSQADRGNEQFF. CDR3 coding DNA: TGTGCCAGCAGCCAAGCGGACAGGGGCAATGAGCAGTTCTTC.

CDR3 bases: TGTGCCAGCAGCCCAGATGCTCAGTTAACCCCCCTCCACTTT. It codes for CASSPDAQLTPLHF. This rearrangement joins TRBV7-3 to TRBJ1-6, with D hard to call. Germline V gene lookup returns CDR1 SGHTA and CDR2 FQGTGA. The CDR3 covers 14 residues. Trimming pared 5 bases from V and 13 bases from J, leaving 18 bases between.

The V call is TRBV5-3, the J call TRBJ1-1; D ambiguous. TRBV5-3 is reported as an ORF; its role is uncertain. V was cut by 4 bases and J by 7 bases, with 14 bases left in between. The CDR3 is 13 amino acids. The CDR3 spells CARSAEFKSEAFF. The CDR3 coding sequence is TGTGCCAGAAGCGCCGAGTTCAAGAGTGAAGCTTTCTTT.

The V gene is TRBV18, the J gene TRBJ1-4, with D possibly TRBD1 on 6 matching bases. The CDR3 consists of 13 residues. V dropped 5 bases and J dropped 8 bases, with 12 bases sitting between them. Germline V gene sequence: CDR1 KGHSH, CDR2 LQKENI. The CDR3: CASSGGAEEKLFF. CDR3 nucleotides: TGTGCCAGCTCAGGGGGGGCAGAAGAAAAACTGTTTTTT.

V and J are TRBV28 and TRBJ2-7; D is unresolved. The germline V gene has CDR1 MDHEN and CDR2 SYDVKM. This CDR3 region has 14 residues. V was clipped by 5 bases and J by 2 bases, with 13 bases between them. The CDR3 region is CASSNPSAPYEQYF. In DNA, the CDR3 is TGTGCCAGCAGTAACCCTAGTGCCCCCTACGAGCAGTACTTC.

This rearrangement joins TRBV7-2 to TRBJ1-3; 9 nucleotides agree with TRBD1. V lost 3 bases to trimming and J lost 1 base; unmatched junction nucleotides: 4. The germline CDR1 and CDR2 sequences are SGHTA and FQGNSA. This CDR3 comprises 16 residues. The CDR3 reads CASSFAGTGSGNTIYF. The CDR3 DNA reads as TGTGCCAGCAGCTTTGCCGGGACAGGGTCTGGAAACACCATATATTTT. Based on the CDR3 plus reference TRBV7-2 and TRBJ1-3, the full variable domain is GAGVSQSPSNKVTEKGKDVELRCDPISGHTALYWYRQSLGQGLEFLIYFQGNSAPDKSGLPSDRFSAERTGGSVSTLTIQRTQQEDSAVYLCASSFAGTGSGNTIYFGEGSWLTVV.

V and J are TRBV11-3 and TRBJ1-1, with D hard to call. The CDR3 has 13 residues. Germline V gene lookup returns CDR1 SGHNT and CDR2 YENEEA. With 4 bases removed from V and 0 bases from J, the gap between germline ends came to 6 bases. The CDR3 DNA sequence: TGTGCCAGCAGCTCACAATTGAACACTGAAGCTTTCTTT. Its translation: CASSSQLNTEAFF.

The chain is built from TRBV14 and TRBJ2-1; 11 nucleotides line up with TRBD2. Germline-derived CDR1 and CDR2 are SGHDN and FVKESK. This CDR3 is built from 17 residues. V shed 4 bases and J 0 bases; nucleotides not matched to a gene: 5. The CDR3 nucleotides read TGTGCCAGCAGCCTTAGCGGGAGGGAGAGCTCCTACAATGAGCAGTTCTTC. Residues: CASSLSGRESSYNEQFF.

This chain connects TRBV5-1 to TRBJ2-3, with TRBD2 identical over 9 bases. In germline, CDR1 is SGHRS, CDR2 YFSETQ. V gave up 4 bases and J gave up 3 bases; unmatched junction bases: 6. This CDR3 region has 15 residues. The CDR3 spells CASSLAGFLTDTQYF. The CDR3 DNA reads as TGCGCCAGCAGCCTAGCGGGATTCCTAACAGATACGCAGTATTTT.

The chain employs TRBV10-3 and TRBJ2-1; 10 bases align to TRBD2. This CDR3 has 16 residues. The J segment lost 7 bases and the V segment lost 1 base, leaving 7 bases of the junction unmatched. Germline assignment: CDR1 ENHRY and CDR2 SYGVKD. In DNA, the CDR3 is TGTGCCATCAGTGAGTATATAGCGGGAGGTTTAAATGAGCAGTTCTTC. Protein sequence: CAISEYIAGGLNEQFF.

The chain uses TRBV7-9 and TRBJ2-7; 10 nucleotides agree with TRBD2. In germline, CDR1 is SEHNR, CDR2 FQNEAQ (reference sequence). V lost 3 bases, J lost 0 bases, and 5 bases stayed unmatched. The CDR3 consists of 16 residues. The CDR3 here is CASSFGLAENSYEQYF. Written as DNA, the CDR3 is TGTGCCAGCAGCTTTGGACTAGCGGAGAACTCCTACGAGCAGTACTTC.